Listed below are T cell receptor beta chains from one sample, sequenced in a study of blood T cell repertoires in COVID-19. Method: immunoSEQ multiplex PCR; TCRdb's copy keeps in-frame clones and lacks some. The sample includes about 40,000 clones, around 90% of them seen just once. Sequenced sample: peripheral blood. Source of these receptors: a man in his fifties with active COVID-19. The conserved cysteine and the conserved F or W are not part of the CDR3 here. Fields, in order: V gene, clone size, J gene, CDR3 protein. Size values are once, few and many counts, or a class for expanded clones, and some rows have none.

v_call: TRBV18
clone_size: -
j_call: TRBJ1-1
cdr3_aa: ASSPDSQMNTEAF

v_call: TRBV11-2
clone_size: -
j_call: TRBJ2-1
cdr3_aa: ASSRLGRANNEQF

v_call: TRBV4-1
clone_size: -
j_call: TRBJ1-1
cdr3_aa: ASSQERGAGF

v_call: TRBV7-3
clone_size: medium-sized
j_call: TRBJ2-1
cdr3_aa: ASSPGPVATTYNEQF

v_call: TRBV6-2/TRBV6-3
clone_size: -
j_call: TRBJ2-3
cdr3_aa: ASSTGLAGGGTQY

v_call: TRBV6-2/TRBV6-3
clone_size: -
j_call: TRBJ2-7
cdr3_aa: ASSSGQLLSEQY

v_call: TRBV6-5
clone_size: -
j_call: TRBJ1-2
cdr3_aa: ASSYRFVDSERYT

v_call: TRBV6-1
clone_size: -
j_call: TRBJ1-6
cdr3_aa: ASRPGQGNNSPLH

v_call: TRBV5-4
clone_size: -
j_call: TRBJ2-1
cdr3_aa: ASSPNLGTSGSYEQF

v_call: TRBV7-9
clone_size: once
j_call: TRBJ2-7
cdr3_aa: ASSTGFNYEQY

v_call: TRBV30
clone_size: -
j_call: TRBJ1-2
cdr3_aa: AWSGGFGYT

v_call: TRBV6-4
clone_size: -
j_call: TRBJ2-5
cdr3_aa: ASSESGGRETQY

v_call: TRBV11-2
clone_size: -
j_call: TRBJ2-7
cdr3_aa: ASCLGGAYEQY

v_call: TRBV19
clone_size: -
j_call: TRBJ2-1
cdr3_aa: ASRLAGVGEQF

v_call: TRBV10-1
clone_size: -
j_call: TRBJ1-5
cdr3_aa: ARTPFTRVYSNQPQH

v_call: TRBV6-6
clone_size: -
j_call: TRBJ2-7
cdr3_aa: ASSPRDVNYEQY

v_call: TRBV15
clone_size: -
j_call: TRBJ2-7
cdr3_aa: ATSVSGRPEQY

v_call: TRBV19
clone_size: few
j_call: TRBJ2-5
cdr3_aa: ASHSGQQETQY

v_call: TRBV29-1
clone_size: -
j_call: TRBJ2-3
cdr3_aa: SVPRTGILAPTQDTQY

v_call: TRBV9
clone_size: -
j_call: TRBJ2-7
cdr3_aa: ASSAPGQAVYEQY

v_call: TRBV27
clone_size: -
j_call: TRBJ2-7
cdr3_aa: ASSGQGSYEQY

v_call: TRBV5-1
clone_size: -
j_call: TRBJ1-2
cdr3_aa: ASSGRDTTYGYT

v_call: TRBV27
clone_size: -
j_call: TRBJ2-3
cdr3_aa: ATTLNRGRTDTQY

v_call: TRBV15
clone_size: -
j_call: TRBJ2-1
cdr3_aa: ATSRGPPGTHNEQF

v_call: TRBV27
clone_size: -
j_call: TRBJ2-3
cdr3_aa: ASSPPQFSDTQY

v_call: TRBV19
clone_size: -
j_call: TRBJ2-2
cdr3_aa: ASSTNSAAGELF

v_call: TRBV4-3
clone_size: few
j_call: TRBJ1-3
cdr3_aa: ASSQESISGNTIY

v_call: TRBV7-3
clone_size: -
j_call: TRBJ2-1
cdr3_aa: ASRGLGNEQF

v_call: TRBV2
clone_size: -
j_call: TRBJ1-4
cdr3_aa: ATQTYRDEKLF

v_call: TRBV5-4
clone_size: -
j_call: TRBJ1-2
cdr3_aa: ASSFEVPNYGYT

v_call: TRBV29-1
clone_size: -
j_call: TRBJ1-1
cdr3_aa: SVRHLNTEAF

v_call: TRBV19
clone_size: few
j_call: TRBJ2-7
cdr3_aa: ASSSSGSKYEQY

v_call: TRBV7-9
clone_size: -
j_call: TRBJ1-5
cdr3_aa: ASSLGSQPQH

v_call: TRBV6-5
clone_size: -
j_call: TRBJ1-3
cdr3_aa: ASMASRDTIY

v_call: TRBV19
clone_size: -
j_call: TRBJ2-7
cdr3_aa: ASSSGRADPYEQY

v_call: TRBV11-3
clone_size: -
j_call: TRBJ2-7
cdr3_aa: ASSLDPGLSEQY

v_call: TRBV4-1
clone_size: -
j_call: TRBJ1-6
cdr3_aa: ASSVRDNGVSPLH

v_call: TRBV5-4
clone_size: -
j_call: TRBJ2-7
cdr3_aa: ASSSSTVSSYEQY

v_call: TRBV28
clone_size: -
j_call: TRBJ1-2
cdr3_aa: ASTRTDTRRGYT

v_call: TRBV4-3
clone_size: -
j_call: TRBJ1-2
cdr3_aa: ASSQDRSGAGYT

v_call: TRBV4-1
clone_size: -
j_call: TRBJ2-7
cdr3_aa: ASSQVSGLKGEQY

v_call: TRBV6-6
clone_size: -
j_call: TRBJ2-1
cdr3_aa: ASSSGQGGVYEQF

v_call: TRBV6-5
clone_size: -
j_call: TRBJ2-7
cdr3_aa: ASSYRGQHYEQY

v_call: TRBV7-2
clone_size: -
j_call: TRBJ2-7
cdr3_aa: ASSSIGPGLAGSQY

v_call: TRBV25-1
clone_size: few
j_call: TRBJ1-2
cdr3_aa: AIKTGNGYT

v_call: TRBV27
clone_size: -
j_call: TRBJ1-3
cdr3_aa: ASRGLPGNTIY

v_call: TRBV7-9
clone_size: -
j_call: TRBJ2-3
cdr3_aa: ASSLVAGGPRDTQY

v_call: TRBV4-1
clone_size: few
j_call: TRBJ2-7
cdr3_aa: ASSQESSRAYEQY

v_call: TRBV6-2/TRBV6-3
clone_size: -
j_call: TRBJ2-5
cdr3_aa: ASSYLTGGLRETQY

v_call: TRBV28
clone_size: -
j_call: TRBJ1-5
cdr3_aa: ASTSPTGIKSNQPQH

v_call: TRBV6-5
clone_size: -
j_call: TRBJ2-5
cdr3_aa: ASSPTSGRGETQY

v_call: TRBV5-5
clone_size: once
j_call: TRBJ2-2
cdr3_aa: ASSHLLGTDLTGELF